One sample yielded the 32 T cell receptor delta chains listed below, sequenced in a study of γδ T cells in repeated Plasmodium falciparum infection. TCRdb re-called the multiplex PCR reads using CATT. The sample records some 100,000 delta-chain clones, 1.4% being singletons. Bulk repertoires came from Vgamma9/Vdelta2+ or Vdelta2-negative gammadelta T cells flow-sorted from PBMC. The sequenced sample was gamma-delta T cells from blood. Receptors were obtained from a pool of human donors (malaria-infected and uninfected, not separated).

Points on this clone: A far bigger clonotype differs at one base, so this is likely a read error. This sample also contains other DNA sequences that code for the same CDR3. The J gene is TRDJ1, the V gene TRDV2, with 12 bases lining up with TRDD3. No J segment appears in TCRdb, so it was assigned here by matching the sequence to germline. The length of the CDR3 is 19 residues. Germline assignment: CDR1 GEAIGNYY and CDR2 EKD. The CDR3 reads CACITYWGIPSPYTGKLIF. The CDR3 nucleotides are TGCGCCTGCATTACGTACTGGGGGATACCCTCCCCGTACACCGGTAAACTCATCTTT.

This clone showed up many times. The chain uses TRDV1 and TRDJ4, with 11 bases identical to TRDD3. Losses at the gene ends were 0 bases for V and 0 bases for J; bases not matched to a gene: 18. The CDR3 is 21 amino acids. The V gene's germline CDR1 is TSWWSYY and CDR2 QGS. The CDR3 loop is CALGELCLPTLVLGDTRPLIF. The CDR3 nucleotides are TGTGCTCTTGGGGAACTTTGTCTTCCTACACTTGTACTGGGGGATACCAGACCCCTGATCTTT.

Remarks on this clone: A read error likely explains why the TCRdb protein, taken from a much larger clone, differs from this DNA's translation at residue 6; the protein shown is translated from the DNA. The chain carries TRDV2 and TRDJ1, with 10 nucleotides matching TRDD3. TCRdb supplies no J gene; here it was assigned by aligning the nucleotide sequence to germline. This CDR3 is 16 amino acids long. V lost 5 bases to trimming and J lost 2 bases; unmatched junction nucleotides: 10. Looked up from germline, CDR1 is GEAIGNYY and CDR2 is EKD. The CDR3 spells CACVGPGDTGTDKLIF. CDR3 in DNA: TGTGCCTGTGTGGGACCGGGGGATACGGGTACCGATAAACTCATCTTT.

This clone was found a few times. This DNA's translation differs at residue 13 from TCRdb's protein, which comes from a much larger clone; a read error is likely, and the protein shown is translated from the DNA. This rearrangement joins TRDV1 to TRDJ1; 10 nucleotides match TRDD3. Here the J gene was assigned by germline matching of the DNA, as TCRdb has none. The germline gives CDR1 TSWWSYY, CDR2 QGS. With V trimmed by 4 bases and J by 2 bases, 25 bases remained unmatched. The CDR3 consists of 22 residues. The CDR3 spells CALGVPFLSISYRGIRTDKLIF. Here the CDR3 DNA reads TGTGCTCTTGGGGTACCCTTCCTCTCGATCAGTTACCGGGGGATACGGACCGATAAACTCATCTTT.

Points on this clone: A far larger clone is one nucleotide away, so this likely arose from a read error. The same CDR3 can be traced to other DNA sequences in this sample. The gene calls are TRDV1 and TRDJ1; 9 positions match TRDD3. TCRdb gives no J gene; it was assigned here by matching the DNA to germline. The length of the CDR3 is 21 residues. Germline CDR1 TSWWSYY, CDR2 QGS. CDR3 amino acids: CALGGRLHLLLGEKYTDKLIF. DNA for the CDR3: TGTGCTCTTGGGGGACGCCTCCACCTGTTACTGGGGGAAAAATACACCGACAAACTCATCTTT.

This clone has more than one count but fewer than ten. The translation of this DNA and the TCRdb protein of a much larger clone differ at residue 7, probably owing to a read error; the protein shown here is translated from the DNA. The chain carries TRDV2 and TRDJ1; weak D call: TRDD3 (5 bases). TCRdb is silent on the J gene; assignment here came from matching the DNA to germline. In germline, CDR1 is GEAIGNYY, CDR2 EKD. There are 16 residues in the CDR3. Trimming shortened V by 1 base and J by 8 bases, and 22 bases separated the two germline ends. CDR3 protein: CACDTGVYWKKEKLIF. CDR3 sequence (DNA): TGTGCCTGTGACACGGGGGTGTACTGGAAAAAGGAGAAACTCATCTTT.

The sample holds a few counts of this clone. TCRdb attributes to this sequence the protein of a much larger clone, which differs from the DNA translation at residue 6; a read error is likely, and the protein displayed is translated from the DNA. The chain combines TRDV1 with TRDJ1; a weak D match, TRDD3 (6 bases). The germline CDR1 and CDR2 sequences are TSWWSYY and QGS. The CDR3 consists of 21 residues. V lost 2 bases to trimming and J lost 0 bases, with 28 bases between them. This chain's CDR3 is CALGEASVVPYWVLNTDKLIF. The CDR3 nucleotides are TGTGCTCTTGGGGAAGCTAGTGTCGTACCGTACTGGGTCCTCAACACCGATAAACTCATCTTT.

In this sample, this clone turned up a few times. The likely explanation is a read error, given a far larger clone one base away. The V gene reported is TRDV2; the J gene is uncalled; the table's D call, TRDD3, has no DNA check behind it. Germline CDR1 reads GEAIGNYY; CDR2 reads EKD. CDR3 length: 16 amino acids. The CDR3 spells CACDPLLGDDTDKLIF. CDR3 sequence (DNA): TGTGCCTGTGACCCTTTACTGGGGGACGACACCGATAAGCTCATCTTT.

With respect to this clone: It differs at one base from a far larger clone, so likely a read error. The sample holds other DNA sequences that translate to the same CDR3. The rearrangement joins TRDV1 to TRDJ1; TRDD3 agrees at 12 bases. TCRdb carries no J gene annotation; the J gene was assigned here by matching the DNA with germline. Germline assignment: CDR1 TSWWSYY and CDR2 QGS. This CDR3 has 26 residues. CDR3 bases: TGTGCTCTTGGAGAACTTGGGGTCCTACGTCCCCGTACTGGGGGATACCAAGAACTTCACACCGATAAACTCATCTTT. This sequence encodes CALGELGVLRPRTGGYQELHTDKLIF.

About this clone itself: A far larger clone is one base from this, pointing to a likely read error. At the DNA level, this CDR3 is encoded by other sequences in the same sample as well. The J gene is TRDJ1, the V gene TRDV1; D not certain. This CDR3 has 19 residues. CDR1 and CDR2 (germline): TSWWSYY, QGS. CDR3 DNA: TGTGCTCTTGGGGAACGATTTACTCTAACCCTCGTGTACACCGATAAGCTCATCTTT. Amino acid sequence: CALGERFTLTLVYTDKLIF.

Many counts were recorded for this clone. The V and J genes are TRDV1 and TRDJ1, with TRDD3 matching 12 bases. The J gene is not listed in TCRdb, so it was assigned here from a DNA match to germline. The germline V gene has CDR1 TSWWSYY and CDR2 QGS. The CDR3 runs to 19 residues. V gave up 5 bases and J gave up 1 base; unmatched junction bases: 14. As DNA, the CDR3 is TGTGCTCTTGGGAGCCGGCCTTCCTACTGGGGGATACTCACCGATAAACTCATCTTT. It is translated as CALGSRPSYWGILTDKLIF.

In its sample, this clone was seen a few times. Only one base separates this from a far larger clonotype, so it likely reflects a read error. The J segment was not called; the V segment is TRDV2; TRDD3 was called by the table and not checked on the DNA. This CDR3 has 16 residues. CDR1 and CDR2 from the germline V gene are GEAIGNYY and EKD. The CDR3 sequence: CACDTWGSWDTRQMFF. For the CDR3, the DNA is TGTGCCTGTGACACCTGGGGATCCTGGGACACCCGACAGATGTTCTTC.

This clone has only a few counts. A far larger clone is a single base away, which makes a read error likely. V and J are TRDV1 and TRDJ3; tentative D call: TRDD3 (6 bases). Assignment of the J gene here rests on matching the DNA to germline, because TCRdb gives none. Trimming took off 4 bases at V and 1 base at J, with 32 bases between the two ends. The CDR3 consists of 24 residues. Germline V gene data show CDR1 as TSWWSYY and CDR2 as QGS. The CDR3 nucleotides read TGTGCTCTTGGGGCCTCCACGAAACGGGGATCTTGGGCCCTAAAATCCTGGGACACCCGACAGATGTTTTTC. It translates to CALGASTKRGSWALKSWDTRQMFF.

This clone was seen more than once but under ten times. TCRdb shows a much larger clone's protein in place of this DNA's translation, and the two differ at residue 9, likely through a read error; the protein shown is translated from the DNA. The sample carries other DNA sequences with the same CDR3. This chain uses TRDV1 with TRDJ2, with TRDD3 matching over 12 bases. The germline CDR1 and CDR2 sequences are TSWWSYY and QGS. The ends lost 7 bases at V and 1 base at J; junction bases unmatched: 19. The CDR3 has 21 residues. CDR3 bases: TGTGCTCTTGTGGGAGCCCTACTCATGCTGGGGGATACGCTTTTGACAGCACAACTCTTCTTT. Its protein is CALVGALLMLGDTLLTAQLFF.

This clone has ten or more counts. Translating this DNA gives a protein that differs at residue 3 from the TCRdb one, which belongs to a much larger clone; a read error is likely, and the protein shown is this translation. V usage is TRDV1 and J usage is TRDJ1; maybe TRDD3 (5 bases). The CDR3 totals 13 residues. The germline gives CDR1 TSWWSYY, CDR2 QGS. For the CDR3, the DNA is TGTGCTCCTGGGACAACACACACCGATAAACTCATCTTT. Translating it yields CAPGTTHTDKLIF.

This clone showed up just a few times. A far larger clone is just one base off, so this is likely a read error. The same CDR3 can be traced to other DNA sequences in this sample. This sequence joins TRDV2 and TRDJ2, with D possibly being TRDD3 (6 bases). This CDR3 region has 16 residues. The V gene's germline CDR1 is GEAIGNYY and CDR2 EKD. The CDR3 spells CACDTKGEALTAQLFF. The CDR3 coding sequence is TGTGCCTGTGACACGAAGGGGGAAGCTTTGACAGCTCAACTCTTCTTT.

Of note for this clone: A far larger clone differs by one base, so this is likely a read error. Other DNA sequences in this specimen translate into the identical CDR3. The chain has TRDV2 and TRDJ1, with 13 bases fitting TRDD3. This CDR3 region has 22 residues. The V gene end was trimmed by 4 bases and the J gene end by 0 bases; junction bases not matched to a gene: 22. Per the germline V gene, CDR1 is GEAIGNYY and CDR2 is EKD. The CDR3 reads CACETSPSYWGIRVPDTDKLIF. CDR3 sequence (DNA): TGTGCCTGTGAAACCTCGCCCTCGTACTGGGGGATACGCGTTCCTGACACCGATAAACTCATCTTT.

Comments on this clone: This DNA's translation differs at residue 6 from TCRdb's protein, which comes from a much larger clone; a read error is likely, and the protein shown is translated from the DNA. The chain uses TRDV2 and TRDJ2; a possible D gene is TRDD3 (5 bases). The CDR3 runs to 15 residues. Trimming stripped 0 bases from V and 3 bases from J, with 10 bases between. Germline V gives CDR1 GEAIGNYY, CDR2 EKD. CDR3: CACDTLGSMTAQLFF. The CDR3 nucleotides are TGTGCCTGTGACACCTTGGGATCTATGACAGCACAACTCTTCTTT.

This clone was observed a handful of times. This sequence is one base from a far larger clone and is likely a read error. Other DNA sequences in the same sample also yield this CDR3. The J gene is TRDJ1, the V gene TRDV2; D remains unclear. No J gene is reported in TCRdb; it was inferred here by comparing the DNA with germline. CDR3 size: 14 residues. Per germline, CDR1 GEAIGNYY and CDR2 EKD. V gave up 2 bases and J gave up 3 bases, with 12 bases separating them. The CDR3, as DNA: TGTGCCTGTGACAGTGTGGGCTACTCCGATAAACTCATCTTT. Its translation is CACDSVGYSDKLIF.

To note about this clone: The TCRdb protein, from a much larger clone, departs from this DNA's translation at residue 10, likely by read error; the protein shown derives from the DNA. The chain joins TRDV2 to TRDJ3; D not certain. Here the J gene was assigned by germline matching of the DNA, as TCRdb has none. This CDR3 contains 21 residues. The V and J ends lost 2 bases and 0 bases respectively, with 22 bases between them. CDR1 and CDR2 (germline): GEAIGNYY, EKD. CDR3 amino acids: CACDKVAPGRSSSWDTRQMFF. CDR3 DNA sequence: TGTGCCTGTGACAAAGTAGCTCCCGGGAGATCTAGCTCCTGGGACACCCGACAGATGTTTTTC.

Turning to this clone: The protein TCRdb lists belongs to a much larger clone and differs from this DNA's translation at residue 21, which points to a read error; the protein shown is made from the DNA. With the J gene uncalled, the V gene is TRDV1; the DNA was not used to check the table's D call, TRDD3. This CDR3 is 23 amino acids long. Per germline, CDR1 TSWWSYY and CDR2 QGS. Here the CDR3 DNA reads TGTGCTCTTGGGGAACGAGGAGAATCTGGGGTTTGTCGCTTCCCTCACCCTCATCATAAACCCATCTTT. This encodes CALGERGESGVCRFPHPHHKPIF.

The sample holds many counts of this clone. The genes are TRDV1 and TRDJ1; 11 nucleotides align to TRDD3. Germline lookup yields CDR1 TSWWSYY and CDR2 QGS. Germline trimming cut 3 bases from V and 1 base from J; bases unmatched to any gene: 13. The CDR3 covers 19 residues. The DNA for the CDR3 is TGTGCTCTTGGGGACAAGGTCCCTGGGGGATACCGTGGCACCGATAAACTCATCTTT. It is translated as CALGDKVPGGYRGTDKLIF.

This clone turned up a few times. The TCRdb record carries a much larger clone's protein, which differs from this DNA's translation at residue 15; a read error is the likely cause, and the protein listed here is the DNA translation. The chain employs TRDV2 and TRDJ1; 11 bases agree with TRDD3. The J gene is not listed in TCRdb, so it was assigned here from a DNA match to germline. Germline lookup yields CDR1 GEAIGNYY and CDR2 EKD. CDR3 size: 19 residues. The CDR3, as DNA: TGTGCCTGTGACCCTATGCTTCTGGGGGATACCCCGTACACCGGTAAACTCATCTTT. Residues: CACDPMLLGDTPYTGKLIF.

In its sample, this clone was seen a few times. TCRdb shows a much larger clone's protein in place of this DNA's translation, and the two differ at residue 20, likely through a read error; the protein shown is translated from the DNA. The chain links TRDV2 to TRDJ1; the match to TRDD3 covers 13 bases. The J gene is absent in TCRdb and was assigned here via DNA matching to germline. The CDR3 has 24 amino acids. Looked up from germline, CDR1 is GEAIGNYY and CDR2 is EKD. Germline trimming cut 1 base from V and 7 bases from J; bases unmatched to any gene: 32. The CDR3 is CACDTGPISGKVLGDTLNSGKLIF. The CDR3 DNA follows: TGTGCCTGTGACACTGGCCCTATTTCCGGCAAAGTACTGGGGGATACGCTAAACTCCGGTAAACTCATCTTT.

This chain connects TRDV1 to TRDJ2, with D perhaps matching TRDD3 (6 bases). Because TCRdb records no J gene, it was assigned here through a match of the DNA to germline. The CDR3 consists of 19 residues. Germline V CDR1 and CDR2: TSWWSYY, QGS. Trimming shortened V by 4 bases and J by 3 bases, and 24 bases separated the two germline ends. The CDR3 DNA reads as TGTGCTCTTGGGGTCTTCGACCGGGGATTCCCTAGGATGACAGCACAACTCTTCTTT. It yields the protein CALGVFDRGFPRMTAQLFF.

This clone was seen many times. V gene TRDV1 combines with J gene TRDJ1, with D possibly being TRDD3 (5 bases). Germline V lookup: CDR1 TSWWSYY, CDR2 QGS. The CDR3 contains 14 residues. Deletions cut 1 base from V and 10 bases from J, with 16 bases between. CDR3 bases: TGTGCTCTTGGGGAACGAAGTCCCGTCGGGGGACTCATCTTT. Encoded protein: CALGERSPVGGLIF.

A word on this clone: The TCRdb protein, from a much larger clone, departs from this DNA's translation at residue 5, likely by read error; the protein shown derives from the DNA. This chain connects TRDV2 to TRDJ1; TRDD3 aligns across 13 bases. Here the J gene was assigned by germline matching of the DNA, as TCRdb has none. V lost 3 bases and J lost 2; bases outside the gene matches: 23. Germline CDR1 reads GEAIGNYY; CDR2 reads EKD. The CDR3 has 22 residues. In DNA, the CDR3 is TGTGCCTGTGACTCAGTACCGACCGCCGTACTGGGGGATACGGAGGGGACCGATAAACTCATCTTT. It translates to CACDSVPTAVLGDTEGTDKLIF.

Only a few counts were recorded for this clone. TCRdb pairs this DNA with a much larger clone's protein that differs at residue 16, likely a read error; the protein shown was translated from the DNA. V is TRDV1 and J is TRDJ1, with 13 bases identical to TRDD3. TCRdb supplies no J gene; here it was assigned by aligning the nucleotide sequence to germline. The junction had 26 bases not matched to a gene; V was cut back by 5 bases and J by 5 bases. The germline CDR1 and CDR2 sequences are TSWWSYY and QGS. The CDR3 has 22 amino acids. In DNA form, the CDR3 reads TGTGCTCTTGGGCTCCCTTCCTATAGAGACTTACTGGGGGATACGGGCCATGATAAACTCATCTTT. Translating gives CALGLPSYRDLLGDTGHDKLIF.

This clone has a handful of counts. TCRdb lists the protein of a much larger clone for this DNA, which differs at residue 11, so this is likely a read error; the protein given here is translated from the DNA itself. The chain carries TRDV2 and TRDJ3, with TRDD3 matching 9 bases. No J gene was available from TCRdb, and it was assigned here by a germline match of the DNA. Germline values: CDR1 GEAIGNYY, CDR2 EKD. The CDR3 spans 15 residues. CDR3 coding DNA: TGTGCCTGTGACTGGGGGATATGGGACACCCAACAGATGTTTTTC. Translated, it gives CACDWGIWDTQQMFF.

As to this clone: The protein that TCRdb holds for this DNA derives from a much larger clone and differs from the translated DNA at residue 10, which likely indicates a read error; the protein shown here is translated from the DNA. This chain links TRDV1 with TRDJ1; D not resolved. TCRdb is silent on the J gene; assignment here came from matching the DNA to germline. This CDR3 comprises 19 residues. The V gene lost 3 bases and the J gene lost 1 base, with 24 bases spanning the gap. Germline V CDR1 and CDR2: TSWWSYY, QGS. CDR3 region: CALGDPGPPRPLCTDKLIF. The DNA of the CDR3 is TGTGCTCTTGGGGATCCGGGACCCCCACGCCCCCTTTGCACCGATAAACTCATCTTT.

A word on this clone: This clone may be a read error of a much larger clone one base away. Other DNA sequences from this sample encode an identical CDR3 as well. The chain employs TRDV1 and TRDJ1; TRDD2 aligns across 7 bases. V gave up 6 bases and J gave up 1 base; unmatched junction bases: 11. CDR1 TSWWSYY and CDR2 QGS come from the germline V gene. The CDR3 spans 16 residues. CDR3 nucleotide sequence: TGTGCTCTTGGCTATTCCTACGGCTACTGCACCGATAAACTCATCTTT. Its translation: CALGYSYGYCTDKLIF.

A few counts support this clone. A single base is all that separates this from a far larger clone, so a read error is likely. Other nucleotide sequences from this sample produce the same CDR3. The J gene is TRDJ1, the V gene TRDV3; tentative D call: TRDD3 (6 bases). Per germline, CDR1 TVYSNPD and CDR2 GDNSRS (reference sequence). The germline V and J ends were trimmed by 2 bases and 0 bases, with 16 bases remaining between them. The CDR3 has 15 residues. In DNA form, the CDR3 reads TGTGCCTTTCAGGCCGGGGGAATATACACCGATAAACTCATCTTT. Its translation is CAFQAGGIYTDKLIF.